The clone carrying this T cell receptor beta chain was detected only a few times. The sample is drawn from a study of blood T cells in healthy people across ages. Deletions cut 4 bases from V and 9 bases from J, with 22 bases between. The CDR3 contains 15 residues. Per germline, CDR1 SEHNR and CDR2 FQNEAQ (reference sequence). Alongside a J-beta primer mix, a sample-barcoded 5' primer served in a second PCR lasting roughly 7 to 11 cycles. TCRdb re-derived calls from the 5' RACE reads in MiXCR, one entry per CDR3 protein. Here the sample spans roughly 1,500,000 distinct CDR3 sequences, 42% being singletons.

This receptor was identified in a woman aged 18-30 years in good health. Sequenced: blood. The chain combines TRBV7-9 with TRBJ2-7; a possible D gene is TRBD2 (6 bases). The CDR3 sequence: CASSSGGTTLRGQYF. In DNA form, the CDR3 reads TGTGCCAGCAGCTCGGGCGGGACCACCTTACGAGGGCAGTACTTC.